Listed below are T cell receptor beta chains from one sample, sequenced in a study of beta chain features in type 1 diabetes. Clones were read by immunoSEQ multiplex PCR, and TCRdb kept only the in-frame ones, dropping some. The top ten clones hold around 0.022% of a sample with 680,000 or so clones, about an eighth of them seen once. Sequenced sample: naive CD4+ T cells from blood. Receptors were obtained from a man aged 18 to 29 with type 1 diabetes. Each CDR3 is given without its conserved first and last residue. Where a row states a size, it is once, few, many or the class of an expanded clone; other rows omit it.

V	size	J	CDR3
TRBV4-1	once	TRBJ1-6	ASSPHLGLNSPLH
TRBV6-1	few	TRBJ2-2	ASSEGTGGTGELF
TRBV4-1	few	TRBJ2-1	ASSQVLRSYNEQF
TRBV5-4	.	TRBJ2-5	ASSLGAEETQY
TRBV5-4	.	TRBJ2-4	ASGGGTLAKNIQY
TRBV28	.	TRBJ1-1	ASSRGSEAF
TRBV6-6	.	TRBJ2-3	ASSSPGGADTQY
TRBV4-1	.	TRBJ1-2	ASSPSVEAGDVRGYT
TRBV6-5	.	TRBJ1-5	ASSFSGGDNQPQH
TRBV7-9	.	TRBJ1-6	ASSSQGQANSPLH
TRBV7-6	.	TRBJ2-3	ASSLVRGGTDTQY
TRBV2	.	TRBJ2-6	ASGTASGANVLT
TRBV30	.	TRBJ2-3	AWKRADTQY